This T cell receptor (beta chain) was recovered during a study of cytomegalovirus exposure and HLA in healthy donors. The protocol was immunoSEQ multiplex PCR, while the TCRdb copy is restricted to in-frame clones and leaves out a portion. Of approximately 280,000 clones in the sample, approximately 87% are singletons; the top ten hold about 0.85%. The source is a young woman in good health and CMV-seronegative. Source material: PBMCs.

The chain's CDR3 is CASSSLAGLTDTQYF. The CDR3 bases are TGTGCCAGCAGTTCCTTGGCGGGACTGACAGATACGCAGTATTTT. The rearrangement links TRBV28 to TRBJ2-3, with a tentative D call TRBD2 (6 bases). Deletions cut 4 bases from V and 3 bases from J, with 14 bases between. The CDR3 is made up of 15 amino acids. In germline, CDR1 is MDHEN, CDR2 SYDVKM.